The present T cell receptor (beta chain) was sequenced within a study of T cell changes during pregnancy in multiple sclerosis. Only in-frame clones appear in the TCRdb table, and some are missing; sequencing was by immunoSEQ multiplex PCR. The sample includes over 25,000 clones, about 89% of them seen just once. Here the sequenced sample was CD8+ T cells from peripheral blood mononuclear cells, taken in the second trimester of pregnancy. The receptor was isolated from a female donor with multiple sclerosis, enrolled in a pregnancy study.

The chain's CDR3 is CASSPAGPGNSPLHF. Written as DNA, the CDR3 is TGTGCCAGCAGCCCCGCGGGCCCGGGTAATTCACCCCTCCACTTT. This chain uses TRBV7-9 with TRBJ1-6; D is undetermined. Trimming cost V 5 bases and J 6 bases, with 14 bases left between them. In germline, CDR1 is SEHNR, CDR2 FQNEAQ (reference sequence). The CDR3 has 15 amino acids.